This TCR beta chain was profiled in a study of cytomegalovirus exposure and HLA in healthy donors. The study ran its PCR with 60 Vbeta and 13 Jbeta primers. Assay: immunoSEQ multiplex PCR; the TCRdb copy retains only in-frame clones and omits some. The sample records approximately 88,000 clones, around 77% being singletons. J gave up 4 bases and V 3 bases, and 6 bases lay outside the gene matches. This CDR3 contains 16 residues. The V gene's germline CDR1 is LNHDA and CDR2 SQIVND (reference sequence). Sequenced material: PBMCs. V and J are TRBV19 and TRBJ1-2, with 12 bases lining up with TRBD1. This receptor was taken from a man between 25 and 39 years old in good health and CMV-seronegative. CDR3 nucleotide sequence: TGTGCCAGTAGTATTCGATCGGGACAGGGGGCCTATGGCTACACCTTC. It yields the protein CASSIRSGQGAYGYTF.